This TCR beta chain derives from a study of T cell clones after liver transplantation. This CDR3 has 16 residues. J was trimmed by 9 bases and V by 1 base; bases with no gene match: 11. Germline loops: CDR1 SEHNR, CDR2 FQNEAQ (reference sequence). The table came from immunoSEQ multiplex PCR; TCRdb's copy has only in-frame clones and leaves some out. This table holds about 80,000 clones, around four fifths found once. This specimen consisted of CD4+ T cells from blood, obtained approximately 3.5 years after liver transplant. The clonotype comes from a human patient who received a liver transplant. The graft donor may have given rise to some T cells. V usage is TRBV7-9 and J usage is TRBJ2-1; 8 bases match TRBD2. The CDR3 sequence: CASSLGRDSGGSEQFF. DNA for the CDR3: TGTGCCAGCAGCTTAGGTCGGGACTCGGGAGGGAGTGAGCAGTTCTTC.